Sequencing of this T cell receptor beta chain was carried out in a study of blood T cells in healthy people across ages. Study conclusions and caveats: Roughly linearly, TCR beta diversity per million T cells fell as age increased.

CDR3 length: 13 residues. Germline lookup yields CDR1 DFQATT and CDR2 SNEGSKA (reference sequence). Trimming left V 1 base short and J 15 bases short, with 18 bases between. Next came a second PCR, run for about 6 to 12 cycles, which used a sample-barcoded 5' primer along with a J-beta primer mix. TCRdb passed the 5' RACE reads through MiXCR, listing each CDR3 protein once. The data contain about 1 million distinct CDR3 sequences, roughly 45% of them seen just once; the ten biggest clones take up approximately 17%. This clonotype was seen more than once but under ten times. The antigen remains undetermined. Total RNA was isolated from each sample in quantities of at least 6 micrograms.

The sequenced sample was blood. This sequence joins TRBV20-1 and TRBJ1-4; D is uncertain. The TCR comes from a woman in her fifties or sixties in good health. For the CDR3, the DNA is TGCAGTGCTAGAGCTAACACCCCGGGTGTGGTGTTTTTT. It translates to CSARANTPGVVFF.